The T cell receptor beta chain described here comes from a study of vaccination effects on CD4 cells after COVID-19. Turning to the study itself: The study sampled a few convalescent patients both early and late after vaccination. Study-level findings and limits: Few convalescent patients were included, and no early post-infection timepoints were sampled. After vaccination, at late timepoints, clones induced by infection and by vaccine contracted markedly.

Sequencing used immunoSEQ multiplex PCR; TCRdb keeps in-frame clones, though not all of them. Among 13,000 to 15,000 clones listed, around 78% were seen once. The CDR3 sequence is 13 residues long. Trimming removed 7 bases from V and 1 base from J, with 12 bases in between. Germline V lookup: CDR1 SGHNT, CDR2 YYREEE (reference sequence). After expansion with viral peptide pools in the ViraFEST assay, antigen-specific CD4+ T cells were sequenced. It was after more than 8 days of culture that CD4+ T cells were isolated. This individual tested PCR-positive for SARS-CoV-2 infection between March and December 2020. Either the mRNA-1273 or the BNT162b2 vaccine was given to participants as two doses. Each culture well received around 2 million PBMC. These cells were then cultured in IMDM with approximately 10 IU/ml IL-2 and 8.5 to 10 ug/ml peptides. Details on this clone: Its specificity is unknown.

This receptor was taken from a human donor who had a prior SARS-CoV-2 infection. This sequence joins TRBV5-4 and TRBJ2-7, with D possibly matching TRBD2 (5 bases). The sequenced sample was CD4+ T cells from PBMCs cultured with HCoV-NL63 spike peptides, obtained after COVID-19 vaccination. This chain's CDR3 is CASRRDLSYEQYF. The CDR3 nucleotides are TGTGCCAGCCGCCGGGATTTATCCTACGAGCAGTACTTC. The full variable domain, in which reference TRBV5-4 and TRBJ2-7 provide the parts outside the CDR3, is ETGVTQSPTHLIKTRGQQVTLRCSSQSGHNTVSWYQQALGQGPQFIFQYYREEENGRGNFPPRFSGLQFPNYSSELNVNALELDDSALYLCASRRDLSYEQYFGPGTRLTVT.